A selection of T cell receptor beta chains follows, all from one sample in a study of cytomegalovirus exposure and HLA in healthy donors. TCRdb's copy holds only in-frame clones and misses some; the assay was immunoSEQ multiplex PCR. This listing includes just over 60,000 clones. Sequencing used PBMCs. The receptor set was obtained from a man in his thirties or forties in good health and CMV-seropositive. Each CDR3 is given with its conserved first and last residue. D genes are given only for firm matches.

CDR3,DNA,V,D,J
CASSLGAELYEQYF,TGCGCCAGCAGCTTGGGAGCGGAGCTCTACGAGCAGTACTTC,TRBV5-1,NA,TRBJ2-7
CAGGDGGVGTDTQYF,TGTGCCGGGGGGGATGGGGGCGTCGGCACAGATACGCAGTATTTT,TRBV6-1,NA,TRBJ2-3
CASSQDVRWGELFF,TGTGCCAGCAGCCAAGACGTCAGGTGGGGGGAGCTGTTTTTT,TRBV4-2,NA,TRBJ2-2
CASSGGGTTVGQPQHF,TGTGCCAGCAGTGGTGGGGGGACTACTGTAGGTCAGCCCCAGCATTTT,TRBV6-1,NA,TRBJ1-5
CASSLPSGSGAYEQYF,TGTGCCAGCAGTCTACCGAGTGGTAGCGGGGCCTACGAGCAGTACTTC,TRBV6-6,TRBD2,TRBJ2-7
CASSQTRDWNEQFF,TGTGCCAGCAGCCAAACGAGGGATTGGAATGAGCAGTTCTTC,TRBV5-8,NA,TRBJ2-1
CASSDTGLGTEAFF,TGTGCCAGCAGTGACACAGGGCTAGGCACTGAAGCTTTCTTT,TRBV6-5,NA,TRBJ1-1
CASSTGNSNQPQHF,TGTGCCAGCTCCACAGGGAATAGCAATCAGCCCCAGCATTTT,TRBV18,NA,TRBJ1-5
CSVEELVTDSGANVLTF,TGCAGCGTTGAAGAGCTGGTGACAGACTCTGGGGCCAACGTCCTGACTTTC,TRBV29-1,NA,TRBJ2-6
CASSLGVSGPSYNEQFF,TGTGCCAGCAGCTTAGGGGTTAGCGGGCCATCCTACAATGAGCAGTTCTTC,TRBV7-9,TRBD2,TRBJ2-1
CASSAGTGDEKLFF,TGTGCCAGCTCAGCCGGGACAGGGGACGAAAAACTGTTTTTT,TRBV18,TRBD1,TRBJ1-4
CASSLQGSTDTQYF,TGTGCCAGCAGTTTACAGGGTAGCACAGATACGCAGTATTTT,TRBV27,NA,TRBJ2-3
CASSYSLAGPYEQYF,TGTGCCAGCAGTTACTCTTTAGCGGGGCCCTACGAGCAGTACTTC,TRBV6-5,TRBD2,TRBJ2-7
CASSLVQQETQYF,TGTGCCAGCAGCTTGGTGCAGCAAGAGACCCAGTACTTC,TRBV5-4,NA,TRBJ2-5
CASSLDAERRNTEDFF,TGCGCCAGCAGTTTAGATGCGGAAAGGAGGAACACTGAAGATTTCTTT,TRBV4-1,NA,TRBJ1-1
CASSEFGSGANVLTF,TGTGCCAGCAGTGAATTCGGCTCTGGGGCCAACGTCCTGACTTTC,TRBV25-1,NA,TRBJ2-6
CASSPRGRGGRAVEETQYF,TGTGCCAGTAGCCCTAGAGGGAGAGGCGGGAGGGCCGTTGAAGAGACCCAGTACTTC,TRBV19,TRBD2,TRBJ2-5
CASSNRDRNTGELFF,TGTGCCAGCAGCAACCGGGACAGGAACACCGGGGAGCTGTTTTTT,TRBV5-4,TRBD1,TRBJ2-2
CASSLGTLYEQYF,TGTGCCAGCAGCTTAGGGACACTCTACGAGCAGTACTTC,TRBV11-2,NA,TRBJ2-7
CATSGGMDTQYF,TGTGCGACTAGCGGGGGAATGGATACGCAGTATTTT,TRBV30,TRBD2,TRBJ2-3
CASSAGFPMNTEAFF,TGTGCCAGCTCAGCAGGGTTTCCGATGAACACTGAAGCTTTCTTT,TRBV18,NA,TRBJ1-1
CASSPSVSSTDTQYF,TGTGCCAGCAGCCCGAGCGTTTCGAGCACAGATACGCAGTATTTT,TRBV7-6,NA,TRBJ2-3
CASSPQGTEAFF,TGTGCCAGCAGCCCTCAGGGCACTGAAGCTTTCTTT,TRBV7-9,NA,TRBJ1-1
CSVVGANEAFF,TGCAGCGTCGTGGGGGCTAATGAAGCTTTCTTT,TRBV29-1,NA,TRBJ1-1
CASSSNPLAGGSTDTQYF,TGTGCCAGCAGTTCCAACCCCCTAGCGGGAGGCAGCACAGATACGCAGTATTTT,TRBV5-4,TRBD2,TRBJ2-3
CASSFLWDRGQDGYTF,TGTGCCAGCAGCTTTCTATGGGACAGGGGACAGGATGGCTACACCTTC,TRBV7-9,TRBD1,TRBJ1-2
CASSQGARYEQYF,TGTGCCAGCAGTCAGGGGGCTAGGTACGAGCAGTACTTC,TRBV25-1,TRBD1,TRBJ2-7
CASSPVAGVVQPQHF,TGTGCCAGCAGCCCCGTGGCAGGGGTAGTTCAGCCCCAGCATTTT,TRBV5-5,NA,TRBJ1-5
CASSSPRGGFTGELFF,TGTGCCAGCAGCTCCCCCAGGGGCGGGTTCACCGGGGAGCTGTTTTTT,TRBV11-2,NA,TRBJ2-2
CASSTRTSGGASEQFF,TGTGCCAGCAGCACCCGGACTAGCGGGGGGGCCAGTGAGCAGTTCTTC,TRBV4-2,TRBD2,TRBJ2-1
CAGSVQGTLGEKLFF,TGTGCCGGGAGTGTACAGGGGACTCTCGGTGAAAAACTGTTTTTT,TRBV30,TRBD1,TRBJ1-4
CASSAQQVPLTEAFF,TGTGCCAGCAGCGCCCAACAGGTCCCCCTGACTGAAGCTTTCTTT,TRBV9,NA,TRBJ1-1
CASSSETSGLHGQFF,TGTGCCAGCAGCTCAGAGACTAGCGGGTTACATGGGCAGTTCTTC,TRBV7-9,TRBD2,TRBJ2-1
CASSEYTNRGDYGYTF,TGTGCCAGCAGTGAATATACCAACAGGGGCGACTATGGCTACACCTTC,TRBV25-1,TRBD1,TRBJ1-2
CACRVQGKLNTEAFF,TGTGCCTGCAGGGTCCAGGGGAAGCTGAACACTGAAGCTTTCTTT,TRBV6-1,NA,TRBJ1-1
CASREGGNEQFF,TGTGCCAGCAGAGAGGGAGGTAATGAGCAGTTCTTC,TRBV7-8,NA,TRBJ2-1
CASSLAGYSNQPQHF,TGCGCCAGCAGCTTGGCGGGGTATAGCAATCAGCCCCAGCATTTT,TRBV5-1,NA,TRBJ1-5
CASSTQTEKYGYTF,TGCGCCAGCAGTACACAGACAGAGAAGTATGGCTACACCTTC,TRBV23-1,NA,TRBJ1-2
CASSHIWSGSSYEQYF,TGCGCCAGCTCCCACATCTGGAGCGGTAGCTCCTACGAGCAGTACTTC,TRBV4-1,NA,TRBJ2-7
CAGRIRDSGNSPLHF,TGTGCCGGGAGGATAAGGGACAGTGGCAATTCACCCCTCCACTTT,TRBV30,TRBD1,TRBJ1-6
CASGGTSGSSYNEQFF,TGTGCCAGCGGGGGGACTAGCGGGAGCTCCTACAATGAGCAGTTCTTC,TRBV7-9,TRBD2,TRBJ2-1
CASGRDREGELFF,TGCGCCAGCGGCCGGGACAGGGAAGGGGAGCTGTTTTTT,TRBV4-1,TRBD1,TRBJ2-2
CASSESLGQGTNEQYF,TGTGCCAGCAGTGAAAGCCTGGGACAGGGGACCAACGAGCAGTACTTC,TRBV6-1,TRBD1,TRBJ2-7
CARSHAGQGRYEQYF,TGTGCCAGAAGCCACGCGGGACAGGGCCGCTACGAGCAGTACTTC,TRBV7-5,NA,TRBJ2-7
CASTLDRGYEAFF,TGTGCCAGTACCCTGGACAGGGGGTATGAAGCTTTCTTT,TRBV19,TRBD1,TRBJ1-1
CASSEGWATDAQYF,TGTGCCAGCAGTGAAGGGTGGGCTACAGATGCGCAGTATTTT,TRBV6-1,NA,TRBJ2-3
CASGLPAGVNTDTQYF,TGTGCTAGTGGTTTGCCGGCAGGGGTAAACACAGATACGCAGTATTTT,TRBV12-5,NA,TRBJ2-3
CAYLRTSGKQFF,TGTGCCTACCTACGGACTAGCGGGAAGCAGTTCTTC,TRBV30,TRBD2,TRBJ2-1
CASSRSGAEDTEAFF,TGCGCCAGCAGCCGATCAGGGGCCGAAGACACTGAAGCTTTCTTT,TRBV4-1,NA,TRBJ1-1
CAWSGGVGSGYTF,TGTGCCTGGAGTGGGGGGGTGGGATCGGGCTACACCTTC,TRBV30,NA,TRBJ1-2
CASSPRTVSNYGYTF,TGTGCCAGCAGCCCCCGGACAGTTTCTAACTATGGCTACACCTTC,TRBV7-9,NA,TRBJ1-2
CASSQEETGDETQYF,TGTGCCAGCAGCCAAGAGGAGACAGGGGACGAGACCCAGTACTTC,TRBV4-2,TRBD1,TRBJ2-5